This TCR beta chain was recovered during a study of persistence of HIV-infected CD4 T cells. Germline V gene sequence: CDR1 MNHEY, CDR2 SVGEGT. With 3 bases removed from V and 8 bases from J, the gap between germline ends came to 7 bases. The length of the CDR3 is 11 residues. This was the immunoSEQ version 4 assay in survey mode. Template was genomic DNA at about 9.8 ng/uL, with up to 1 ug used per sample. Assay: immunoSEQ multiplex PCR; the TCRdb copy retains only in-frame clones and omits some. The sample carries 45,000 to 55,000 clones, around 80% recorded once. Cells were stimulated with CMV-infected fibroblast lysates at 10 ug/mL. Sorted nonresponding memory CD4+ T cells were CD40L-negative, CD69-negative, CD45RO-high. About this clone: Antigen: not known.

The clonotype originates from an adult man with HIV who was CMV-seropositive. Sequencing used CD4+ T cells sorted from PBMCs after roughly 17-hour stimulation, obtained from a patient who received antiretroviral therapy. The chain couples TRBV6-2 or TRBV6-3 to TRBJ1-1, with D hard to call. The CDR3 bases are TGTGCCAGCAGTTATAGGTTGGAAGCTTTCTTT. It encodes CASSYRLEAFF.